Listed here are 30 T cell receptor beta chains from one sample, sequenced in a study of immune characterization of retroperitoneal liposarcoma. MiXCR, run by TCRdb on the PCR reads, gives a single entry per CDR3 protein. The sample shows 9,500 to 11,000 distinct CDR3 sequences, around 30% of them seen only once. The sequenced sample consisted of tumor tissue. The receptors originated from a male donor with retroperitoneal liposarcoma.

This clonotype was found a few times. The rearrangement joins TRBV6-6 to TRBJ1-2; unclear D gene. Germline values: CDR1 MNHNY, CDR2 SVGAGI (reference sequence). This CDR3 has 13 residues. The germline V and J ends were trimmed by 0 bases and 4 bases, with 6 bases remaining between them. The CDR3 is CASSYSRGYGYTF. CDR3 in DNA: TGTGCCAGCAGTTACTCGAGAGGCTATGGCTACACCTTC.

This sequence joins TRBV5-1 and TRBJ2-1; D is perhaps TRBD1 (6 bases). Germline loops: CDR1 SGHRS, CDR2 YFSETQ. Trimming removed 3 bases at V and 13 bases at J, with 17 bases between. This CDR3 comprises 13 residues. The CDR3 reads CASSSQGQETQFF. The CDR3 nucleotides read TGCGCCAGCAGCTCACAGGGTCAAGAGACCCAGTTCTTC.

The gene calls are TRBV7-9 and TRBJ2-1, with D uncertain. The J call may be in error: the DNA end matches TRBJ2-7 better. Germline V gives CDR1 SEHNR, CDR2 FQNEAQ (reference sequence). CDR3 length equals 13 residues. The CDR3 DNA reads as TGTGCCAGCAGCCAAGTCGATGGGAACGAGCAGTACTTC. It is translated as CASSQVDGNEQYF.

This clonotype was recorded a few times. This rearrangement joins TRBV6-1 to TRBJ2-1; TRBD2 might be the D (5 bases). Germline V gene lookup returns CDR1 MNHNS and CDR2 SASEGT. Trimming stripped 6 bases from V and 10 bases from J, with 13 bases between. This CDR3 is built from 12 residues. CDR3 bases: TGTGCCAGCAGCTACTCTCAGCGGGAGCAGTTCTTC. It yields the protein CASSYSQREQFF.

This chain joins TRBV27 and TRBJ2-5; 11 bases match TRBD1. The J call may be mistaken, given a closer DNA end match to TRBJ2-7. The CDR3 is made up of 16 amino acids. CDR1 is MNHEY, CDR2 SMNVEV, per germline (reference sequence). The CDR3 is CASSLGTGGGGYEQYF. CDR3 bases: TGTGCCAGCAGTTTAGGGACAGGGGGAGGGGGCTACGAGCAGTACTTC.

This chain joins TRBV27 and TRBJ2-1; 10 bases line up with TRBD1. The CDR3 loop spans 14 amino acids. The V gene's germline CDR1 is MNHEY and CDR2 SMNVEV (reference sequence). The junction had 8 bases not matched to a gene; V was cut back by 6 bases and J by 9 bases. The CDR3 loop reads CASSDGTGDSEQFF. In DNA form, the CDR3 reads TGTGCCAGCAGCGACGGGACAGGGGATAGTGAGCAGTTCTTC.

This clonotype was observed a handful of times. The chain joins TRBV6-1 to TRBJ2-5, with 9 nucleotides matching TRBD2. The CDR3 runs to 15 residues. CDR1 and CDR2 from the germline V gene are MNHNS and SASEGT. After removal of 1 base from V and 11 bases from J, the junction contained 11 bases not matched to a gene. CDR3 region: CASSEGTSDYNEQYF. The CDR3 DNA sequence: TGTGCCAGCAGTGAAGGGACTAGCGACTACAATGAGCAGTACTTC.

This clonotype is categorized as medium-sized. The CDR3, as DNA: TGTGCCAGCAGTTTCCTTTTGACTACCGGACAGGGGGTATACAATGAGCAGTTCTTC. This codes for CASSFLLTTGQGVYNEQFF. The chain recombines TRBV12-3 or TRBV12-4 with TRBJ2-1, with TRBD1 matching 10 bases. There are 19 residues in the CDR3. V gave up 3 bases and J gave up 4 bases; unmatched junction bases: 15.

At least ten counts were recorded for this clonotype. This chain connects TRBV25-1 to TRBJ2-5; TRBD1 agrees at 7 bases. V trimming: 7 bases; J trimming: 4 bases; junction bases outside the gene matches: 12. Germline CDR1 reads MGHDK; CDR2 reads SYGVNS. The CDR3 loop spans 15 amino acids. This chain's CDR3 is CASTPTGFGGETQYF. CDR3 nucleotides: TGTGCCAGCACCCCGACAGGGTTTGGGGGAGAGACCCAGTACTTC.

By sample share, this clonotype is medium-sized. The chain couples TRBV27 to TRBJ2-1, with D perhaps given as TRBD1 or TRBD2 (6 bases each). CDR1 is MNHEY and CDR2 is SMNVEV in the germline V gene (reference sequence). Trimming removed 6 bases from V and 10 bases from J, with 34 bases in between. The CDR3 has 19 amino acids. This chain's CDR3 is CASRLRGARVQAGEVEQFF. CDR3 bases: TGTGCCAGCAGGTTAAGGGGAGCAAGGGTGCAAGCAGGGGAGGTCGAGCAGTTCTTC.

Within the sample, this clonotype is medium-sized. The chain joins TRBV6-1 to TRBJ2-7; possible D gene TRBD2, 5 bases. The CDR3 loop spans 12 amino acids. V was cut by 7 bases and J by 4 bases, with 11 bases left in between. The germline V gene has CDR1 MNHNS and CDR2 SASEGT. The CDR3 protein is CASTGMGYEQYF. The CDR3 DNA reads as TGTGCCAGCACGGGGATGGGATACGAGCAGTACTTC.

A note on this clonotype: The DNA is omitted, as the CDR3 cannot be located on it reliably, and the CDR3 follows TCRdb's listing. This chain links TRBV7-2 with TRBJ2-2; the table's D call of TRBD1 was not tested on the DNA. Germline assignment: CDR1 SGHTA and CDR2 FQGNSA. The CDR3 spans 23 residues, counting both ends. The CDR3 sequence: CASSLSSGQGKNIQYFGAGELFF.

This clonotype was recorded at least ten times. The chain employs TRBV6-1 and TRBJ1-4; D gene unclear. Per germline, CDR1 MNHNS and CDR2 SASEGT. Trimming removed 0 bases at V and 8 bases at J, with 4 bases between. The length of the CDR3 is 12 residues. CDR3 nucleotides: TGTGCCAGCAGTGAAGCGCCCGAAAAACTGTTTTTT. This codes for CASSEAPEKLFF.

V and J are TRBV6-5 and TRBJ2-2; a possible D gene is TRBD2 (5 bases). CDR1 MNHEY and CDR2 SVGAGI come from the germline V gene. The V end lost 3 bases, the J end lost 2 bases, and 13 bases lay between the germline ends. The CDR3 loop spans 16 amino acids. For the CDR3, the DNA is TGTGCCAGCAGTTATAATCCGGGATCCAACACCGGGGAGCTGTTTTTT. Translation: CASSYNPGSNTGELFF.

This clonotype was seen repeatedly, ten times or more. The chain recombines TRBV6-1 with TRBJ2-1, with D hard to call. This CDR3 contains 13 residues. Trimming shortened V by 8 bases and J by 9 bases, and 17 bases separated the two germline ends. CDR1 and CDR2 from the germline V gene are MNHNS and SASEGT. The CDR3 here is CASFASAGSEQFF. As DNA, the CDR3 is TGTGCCAGCTTCGCATCCGCCGGCAGTGAGCAGTTCTTC.

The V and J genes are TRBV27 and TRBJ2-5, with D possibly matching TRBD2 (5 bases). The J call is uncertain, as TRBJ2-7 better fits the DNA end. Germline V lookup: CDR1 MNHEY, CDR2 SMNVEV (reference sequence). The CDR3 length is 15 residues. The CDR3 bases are TGTGCCAGCAGTCTCACTCCTGGACTTAACTACGAGCAGTACTTC. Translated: CASSLTPGLNYEQYF.

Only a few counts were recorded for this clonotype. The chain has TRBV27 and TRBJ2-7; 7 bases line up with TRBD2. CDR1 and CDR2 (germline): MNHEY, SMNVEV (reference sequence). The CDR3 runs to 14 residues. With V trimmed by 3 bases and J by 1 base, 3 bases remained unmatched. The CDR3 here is CASSLTSSSYEQYF. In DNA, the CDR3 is TGTGCCAGCAGTTTGACTAGCTCTTCCTACGAGCAGTACTTC.

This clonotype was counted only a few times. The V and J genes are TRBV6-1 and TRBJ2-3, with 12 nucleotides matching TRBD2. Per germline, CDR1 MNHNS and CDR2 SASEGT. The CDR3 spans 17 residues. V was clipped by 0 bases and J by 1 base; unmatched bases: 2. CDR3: CASSEALAGGGTDTQYF. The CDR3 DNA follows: TGTGCCAGCAGTGAAGCGCTAGCGGGAGGGGGCACAGATACGCAGTATTTT.

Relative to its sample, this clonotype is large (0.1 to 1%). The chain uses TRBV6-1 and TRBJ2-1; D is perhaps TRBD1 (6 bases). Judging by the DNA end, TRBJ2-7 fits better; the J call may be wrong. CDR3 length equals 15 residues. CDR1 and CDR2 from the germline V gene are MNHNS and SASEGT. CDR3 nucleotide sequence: TGTGCCAGCAAACTCCTTGGACAGAGAGACTACGAGCAGTACTTC. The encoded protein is CASKLLGQRDYEQYF.

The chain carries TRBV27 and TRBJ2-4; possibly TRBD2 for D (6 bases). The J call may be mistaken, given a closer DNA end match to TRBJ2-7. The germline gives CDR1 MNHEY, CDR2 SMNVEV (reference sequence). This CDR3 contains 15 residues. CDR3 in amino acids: CASSWVGGLPYEQYF. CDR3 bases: TGTGCCAGCAGTTGGGTTGGGGGGTTGCCCTACGAGCAGTACTTC.

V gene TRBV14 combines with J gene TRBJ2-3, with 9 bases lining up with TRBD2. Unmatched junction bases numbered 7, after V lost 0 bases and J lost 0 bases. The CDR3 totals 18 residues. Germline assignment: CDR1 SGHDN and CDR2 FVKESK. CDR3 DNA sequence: TGTGCCAGCAGCCAAGATCCTAGCGGGACCCGTAGCACAGATACGCAGTATTTT. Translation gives CASSQDPSGTRSTDTQYF. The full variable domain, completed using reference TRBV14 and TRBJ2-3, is EAGVTQFPSHSVIEKGQTVTLRCDPISGHDNLYWYRRVMGKEIKFLLHFVKESKQDESGMPNNRFLAERTGGTYSTLKVQPAELEDSGVYFCASSQDPSGTRSTDTQYFGPGTRLTVL.

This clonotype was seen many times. This CDR3 reads CASSLGTEGREKLFF. The DNA for the CDR3 is TGTGCCAGCAGTTTGGGGACAGAAGGTCGGGAAAAACTGTTTTTT. J is TRBJ1-4 and V is TRBV12-3 or TRBV12-4; TRBD1 matches 7 bases. The CDR3 sequence is 15 residues long. Germline trimming cut 3 bases from V and 8 bases from J; bases unmatched to any gene: 9.

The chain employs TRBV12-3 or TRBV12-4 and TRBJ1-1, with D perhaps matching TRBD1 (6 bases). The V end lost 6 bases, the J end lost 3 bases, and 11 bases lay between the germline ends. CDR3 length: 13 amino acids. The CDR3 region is CASSPDSYTEAFF. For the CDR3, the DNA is TGTGCCAGCAGCCCGGACAGCTACACTGAAGCTTTCTTT.

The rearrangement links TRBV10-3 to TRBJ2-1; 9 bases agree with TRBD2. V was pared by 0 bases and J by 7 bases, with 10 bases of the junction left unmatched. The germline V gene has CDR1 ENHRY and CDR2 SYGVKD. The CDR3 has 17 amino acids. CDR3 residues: CAISESKGGGAGNEQFF. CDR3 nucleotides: TGTGCCATCAGTGAGTCGAAGGGCGGGGGGGCCGGGAATGAGCAGTTCTTC.

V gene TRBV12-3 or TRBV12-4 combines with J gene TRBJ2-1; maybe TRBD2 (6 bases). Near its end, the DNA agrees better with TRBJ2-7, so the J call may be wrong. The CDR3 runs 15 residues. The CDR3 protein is CASSFWDFGDNEQYF. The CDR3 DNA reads TGTGCCAGCAGTTTCTGGGACTTCGGCGACAATGAGCAGTACTTC.

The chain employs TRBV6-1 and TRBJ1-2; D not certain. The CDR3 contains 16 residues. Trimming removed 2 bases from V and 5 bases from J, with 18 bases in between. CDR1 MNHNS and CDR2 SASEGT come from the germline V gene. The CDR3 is CASSEFRGVILYGYTF. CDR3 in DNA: TGTGCCAGCAGTGAATTTCGGGGAGTAATTCTGTATGGCTACACCTTC.

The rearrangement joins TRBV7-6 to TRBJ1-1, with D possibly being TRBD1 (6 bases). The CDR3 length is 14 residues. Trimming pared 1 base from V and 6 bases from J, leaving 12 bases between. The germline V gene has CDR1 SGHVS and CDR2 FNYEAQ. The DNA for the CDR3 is TGTGCCAGCAGCTTAGGTCAGGGGAGCGCTGAAGCTTTCTTT. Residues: CASSLGQGSAEAFF. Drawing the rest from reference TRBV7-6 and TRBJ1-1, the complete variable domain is GAGVSQSPRYKVTKRGQDVALRCDPISGHVSLYWYRQALGQGPEFLTYFNYEAQQDKSGLPNDRFSAERPEGSISTLTIQRTEQRDSAMYRCASSLGQGSAEAFFGQGTRLTVV.

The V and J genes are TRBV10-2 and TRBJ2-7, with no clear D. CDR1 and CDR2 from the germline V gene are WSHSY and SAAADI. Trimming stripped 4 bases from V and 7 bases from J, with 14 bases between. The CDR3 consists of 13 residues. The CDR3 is CASSVGSYNEQYF. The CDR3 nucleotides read TGCGCCAGCAGTGTTGGATCCTACAATGAGCAGTACTTC.

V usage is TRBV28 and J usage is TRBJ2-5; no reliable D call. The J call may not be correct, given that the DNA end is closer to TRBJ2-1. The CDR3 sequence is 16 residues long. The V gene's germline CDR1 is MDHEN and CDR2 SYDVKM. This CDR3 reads CASSFQWQPNQETQFF. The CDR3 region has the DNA TGTGCCAGCAGTTTTCAATGGCAGCCTAACCAAGAGACCCAGTTCTTC.

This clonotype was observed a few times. The DNA of the CDR3 is TGTGCCAGCAGTAGAACAGAAGACAGCCGCGGCAATCAGCCCCAGCATTTT. Residues: CASSRTEDSRGNQPQHF. This chain connects TRBV6-1 to TRBJ1-5, with D tentatively TRBD1 (5 bases). The CDR3 is 17 amino acids. V lost 5 bases and J 2 bases, leaving 19 bases between the germline ends. CDR1 MNHNS and CDR2 SASEGT come from the germline V gene.